This T cell receptor beta chain comes out of a study of T-cell reconstitution after alpha-beta-depleted transplantation in children. Study results and limitations: One year after transplant, T-cell counts and diversity came mostly from newly produced T cells. Reportedly, only several hundred clones from non-depleted graft cells drove alpha-beta T-cell counts at about two months. High day-60 TCRbeta diversity in some patients came from surviving recipient T cells and thymic progenitors.

This clonotype appeared many times. Its antigen is still unknown. Library preparation (for TCRbeta) was performed with unique molecular identifiers. Each CDR3 protein gets one entry after TCRdb re-called the PCR reads with MiXCR. The repertoire holds about 300,000 distinct CDR3 sequences, with about a tenth as singletons. Material: PBMCs, obtained before TCRalphabeta/CD19-depleted stem cell transplant. This sequence originates from a boy under three years old with acute myeloid leukemia, due to receive a stem cell transplant.

CDR3 protein: CASSRRGFSYNEQFF. DNA for the CDR3: TGTGCCAGCAGTCGGAGGGGTTTCTCCTACAATGAGCAGTTCTTC. The rearrangement joins TRBV27 to TRBJ2-1, with TRBD2 as a possible D gene (6 bases). The CDR3 has 15 residues. Germline V gene lookup returns CDR1 MNHEY and CDR2 SMNVEV (reference sequence). Trimming cost V 5 bases and J 0 bases, with 11 bases left between them.